Here is one T cell receptor (beta chain) with its context. Its antigen is as yet unknown. These data belong to a study of cytomegalovirus exposure and HLA in healthy donors. Study details: Earlier, about 180 million T cells were analyzed, and fewer than 120 million unique TCR beta sequences were found among them.

The study's findings and limits: It is likely that the observed cluster of highly shared sequence variants was a sequencing artifact.

PCR was performed using 60 Vbeta and 13 Jbeta primers. Measured with immunoSEQ multiplex PCR; TCRdb has only the in-frame clones, and not every one. The table records under 200,000 clones, 80% of them present only once. The source is a man aged 25-45 years in good health and CMV-seronegative. Sequencing used PBMCs.

CDR3 sequence reads: CASSGGIGEKLFF. As DNA, the CDR3 is TGCGCCAGCAGCGGGGGGATCGGTGAAAAACTGTTTTTT. The chain employs TRBV5-1 and TRBJ1-4; D might be TRBD1 (5 bases). The V gene's germline CDR1 is SGHRS and CDR2 YFSETQ. V gave up 4 bases and J gave up 7 bases, with 11 bases separating them. This CDR3 is built from 13 residues.